These T cell receptor beta chains were read from a single sample in a study of neoadjuvant anti-PD-1 for oral cavity cancer. TCRdb's table, derived via immunoSEQ multiplex PCR, lists solely in-frame clones and lacks some. The table records some 33,000 clones, 80% to 90% of them present only once. This material consisted of PBMCs, taken before nivolumab (anti-PD-1) treatment. These TCRs come from a person aged 40 to 85 with oral cavity squamous cell carcinoma. Both conserved end residues are trimmed from each CDR3. The order of the fields is V gene, D gene, J gene, CDR3 protein. A D gene is named only where the DNA matches it firmly.

V gene: TRBV28
D gene: TRBD2
J gene: TRBJ2-3
CDR3 protein: ASRGASGLGTDTQY

V gene: TRBV19
D gene: NA
J gene: TRBJ1-5
CDR3 protein: ASSIQGGDQH

V gene: TRBV5-1
D gene: TRBD1
J gene: TRBJ2-4
CDR3 protein: ASSIDRGVAKNIQY

V gene: TRBV5-1
D gene: TRBD1
J gene: TRBJ2-3
CDR3 protein: ASSQGGTDTQY

V gene: TRBV4-1
D gene: NA
J gene: TRBJ2-1
CDR3 protein: ASSHGNRQNEQF

V gene: TRBV19
D gene: NA
J gene: TRBJ2-7
CDR3 protein: ASSMRQGLHEQY

V gene: TRBV5-6
D gene: NA
J gene: TRBJ1-1
CDR3 protein: ASSRPVNTEAF

V gene: TRBV5-6
D gene: NA
J gene: TRBJ1-5
CDR3 protein: ASSLAGGGRTARQPQH

V gene: TRBV5-1
D gene: NA
J gene: TRBJ2-3
CDR3 protein: ASSLRQDYTDTQY

V gene: TRBV4-1
D gene: NA
J gene: TRBJ2-3
CDR3 protein: ASSVEGSVTDTQY

V gene: TRBV11-3
D gene: NA
J gene: TRBJ1-1
CDR3 protein: ASSQTGNTEAF

V gene: TRBV7-6
D gene: TRBD1
J gene: TRBJ1-2
CDR3 protein: ATYGTEKTNYGYT

V gene: TRBV4-1
D gene: NA
J gene: TRBJ1-5
CDR3 protein: ASSQARGATNQPQH

V gene: TRBV25-1
D gene: NA
J gene: TRBJ1-6
CDR3 protein: ASSESGARYNSPLH

V gene: TRBV5-1
D gene: NA
J gene: TRBJ2-3
CDR3 protein: ASSLMVSADTQY

V gene: TRBV7-2
D gene: TRBD1
J gene: TRBJ2-5
CDR3 protein: ASSKAGTGGQETQY

V gene: TRBV7-2
D gene: TRBD1
J gene: TRBJ1-6
CDR3 protein: ASSQRTGTYNSPLH

V gene: TRBV6-6
D gene: TRBD1
J gene: TRBJ2-3
CDR3 protein: ASGKGGTGRTDTQY

V gene: TRBV9
D gene: TRBD1
J gene: TRBJ1-6
CDR3 protein: ASSPRTGGNSPLH

V gene: TRBV5-5
D gene: TRBD1
J gene: TRBJ1-4
CDR3 protein: ASSFGTGHSTTNEKLF

V gene: TRBV6-1
D gene: NA
J gene: TRBJ1-5
CDR3 protein: ASTEGRSNQPQH

V gene: TRBV28
D gene: NA
J gene: TRBJ1-2
CDR3 protein: ASSQTERYGYT

V gene: TRBV7-8
D gene: NA
J gene: TRBJ1-5
CDR3 protein: ASSFGGNQPQH

V gene: TRBV30
D gene: NA
J gene: TRBJ2-3
CDR3 protein: AWSQGGTDTQY

V gene: TRBV7-9
D gene: TRBD1
J gene: TRBJ1-2
CDR3 protein: ASSLLGTEVWGYT

V gene: TRBV7-3
D gene: NA
J gene: TRBJ2-1
CDR3 protein: ASSLRGGGSSNEQF

V gene: TRBV6-4
D gene: NA
J gene: TRBJ2-1
CDR3 protein: ASSAEISYNEQF

V gene: TRBV7-8
D gene: TRBD1
J gene: TRBJ2-1
CDR3 protein: ASSVDRENEQF

V gene: TRBV2
D gene: NA
J gene: TRBJ2-4
CDR3 protein: ASNNVADIQY

V gene: TRBV7-6
D gene: NA
J gene: TRBJ2-1
CDR3 protein: ASSSTPPTRVPEQF

V gene: TRBV6-1
D gene: NA
J gene: TRBJ1-2
CDR3 protein: ASSEHGTSYGYT

V gene: TRBV7-2
D gene: NA
J gene: TRBJ1-4
CDR3 protein: ASSPGTRGEKLF

V gene: TRBV7-9
D gene: NA
J gene: TRBJ1-6
CDR3 protein: ASSLVGGGNSPLH

V gene: TRBV5-1
D gene: NA
J gene: TRBJ1-1
CDR3 protein: ASSLAMGGNTEAF

V gene: TRBV2
D gene: NA
J gene: TRBJ1-4
CDR3 protein: ASSPTGREKLF

V gene: TRBV2
D gene: TRBD1
J gene: TRBJ2-5
CDR3 protein: ASSNSRDRQETQY

V gene: TRBV4-2
D gene: NA
J gene: TRBJ1-5
CDR3 protein: ASIRDSMYSNQPQH

V gene: TRBV6-5
D gene: NA
J gene: TRBJ1-2
CDR3 protein: ASSSPRSLSGGYT

V gene: TRBV6-4
D gene: NA
J gene: TRBJ2-3
CDR3 protein: ASSEGSRTDTQY

V gene: TRBV25-1
D gene: NA
J gene: TRBJ1-2
CDR3 protein: ASSESSITGYNGYT

V gene: TRBV10-3
D gene: NA
J gene: TRBJ1-2
CDR3 protein: AISESRGGNDGYT

V gene: TRBV6-6
D gene: TRBD1
J gene: TRBJ2-2
CDR3 protein: ASSSDRGRTGELF

V gene: TRBV11-3
D gene: NA
J gene: TRBJ2-3
CDR3 protein: ASSIRRGAESTDTQY

V gene: TRBV19
D gene: NA
J gene: TRBJ1-5
CDR3 protein: ASMGHSNQPQH